This record concerns one TCR beta chain sequence. Antigen unknown. The data stem from a study of CXCR3-negative and CXCR3-positive naive CD8 T cells. Study-level points and caveats: Across naive subsets, surface CD5 expression was comparable, and TCR strength was inferred from properties of the TRB CDR3. Relative to memory CD8+ cells, whose diversity was much lower, both naive subsets had comparably high diversity.

TRB cDNA libraries were made by UMI-labeled 5' RACE. TCRdb reprocessed the 5' RACE reads, with one entry per CDR3 protein and no DNA. Its table lists approximately 47,000 distinct CDR3 sequences. Germline V gene data show CDR1 as LNHDA and CDR2 as SQIVND (reference sequence). The CDR3 extends over 15 amino acids. The gene calls are TRBV19 and TRBJ2-1; TCRdb selects TRBD1, and the lack of DNA leaves this call unchecked. The specimen was naive CXCR3- CD8+ T cells from blood. As to subset: CD45RO-CCR7+CD27+CD95- naive CD8+ T cells lacking CXCR3 (TNR3-). The TCR was taken from a human donor in good health. Some clones in this sample may be carry-over from other donors' samples. CDR3 residues: CASSITGTGADEQFF.